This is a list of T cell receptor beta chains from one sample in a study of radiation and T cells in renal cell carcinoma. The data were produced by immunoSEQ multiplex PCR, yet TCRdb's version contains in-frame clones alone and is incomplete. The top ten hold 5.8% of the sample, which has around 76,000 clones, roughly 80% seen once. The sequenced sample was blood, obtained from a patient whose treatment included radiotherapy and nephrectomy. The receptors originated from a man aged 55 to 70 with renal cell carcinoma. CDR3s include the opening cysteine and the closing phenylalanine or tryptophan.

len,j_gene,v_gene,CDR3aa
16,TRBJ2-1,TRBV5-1,CASIELAGAPYNEQFF
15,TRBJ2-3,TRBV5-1,CASSLTHRATDTQYF
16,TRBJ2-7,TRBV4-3,CASSQGLLGGSYEQYF
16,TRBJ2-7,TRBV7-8,CASSLTTGPLSYEQYF
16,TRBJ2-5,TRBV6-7,CASSYLPHRENETQYF
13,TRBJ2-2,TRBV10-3,CATKGTATGELFF
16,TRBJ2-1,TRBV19,CASSPSGRGGGNEQFF
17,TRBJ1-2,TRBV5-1,CASSTTGGQYPNYGYTF
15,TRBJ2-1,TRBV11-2,CASSFRGLESNEQFF
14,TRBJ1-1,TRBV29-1,CSVDFGVSHSEAFF
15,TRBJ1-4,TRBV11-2,CASSLVGEDNEKLFF
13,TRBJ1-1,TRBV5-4,CASSTILNTEAFF
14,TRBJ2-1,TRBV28,CASRSVGSYNEQFF